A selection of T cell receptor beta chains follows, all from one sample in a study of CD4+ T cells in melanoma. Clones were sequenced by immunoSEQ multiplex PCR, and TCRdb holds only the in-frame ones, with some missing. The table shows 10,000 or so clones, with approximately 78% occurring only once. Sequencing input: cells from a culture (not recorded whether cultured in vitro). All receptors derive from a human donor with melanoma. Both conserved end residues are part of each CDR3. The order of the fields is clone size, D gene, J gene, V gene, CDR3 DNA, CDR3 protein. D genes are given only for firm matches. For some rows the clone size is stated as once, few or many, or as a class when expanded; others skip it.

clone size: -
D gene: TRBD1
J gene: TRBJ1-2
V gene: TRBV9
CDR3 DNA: TGTGCCAGCAGCGCGGACAGGTCGCTTGGTGGCTACACCTTC
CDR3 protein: CASSADRSLGGYTF

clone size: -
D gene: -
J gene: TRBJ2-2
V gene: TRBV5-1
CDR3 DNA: TGCGCCAGCAGCTTGGGACACAAGGGCGGCGGGGAGCTGTTTTTT
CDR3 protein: CASSLGHKGGGELFF

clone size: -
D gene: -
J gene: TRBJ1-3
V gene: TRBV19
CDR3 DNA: TGTGCCAGCCAAAACAGGGAAAAGGGAACCTCTGGAAACACCATATATTTT
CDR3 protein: CASQNREKGTSGNTIYF

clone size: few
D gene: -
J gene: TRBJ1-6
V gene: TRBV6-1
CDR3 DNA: TGTGCCAGCAGTGAGAGGGGCTATAATTCACCCCTCCACTTT
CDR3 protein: CASSERGYNSPLHF

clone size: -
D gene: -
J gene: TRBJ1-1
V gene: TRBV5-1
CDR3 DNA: TGCGCCAGCAGCTTATACACGACTTTGAACACTGAAGCTTTCTTT
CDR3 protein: CASSLYTTLNTEAFF

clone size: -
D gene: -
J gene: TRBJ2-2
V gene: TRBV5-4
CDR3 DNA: TGTGCCAGCAGCTTAGGTATCGGGGGTGGCACCGGGGAGCTGTTTTTT
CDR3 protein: CASSLGIGGGTGELFF

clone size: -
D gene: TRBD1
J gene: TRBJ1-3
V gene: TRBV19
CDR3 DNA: TGTGCCAGTATAGGGGACAGGGGGCAATCTGGAAACACCATATATTTT
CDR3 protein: CASIGDRGQSGNTIYF

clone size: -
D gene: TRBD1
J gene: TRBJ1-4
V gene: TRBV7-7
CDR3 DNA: TGTGCTAGCAGAGATTACAGGGGGGCAAATGAAAAACTGTTTTTT
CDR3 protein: CASRDYRGANEKLFF

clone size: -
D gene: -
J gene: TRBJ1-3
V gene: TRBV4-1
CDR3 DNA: TGCGCCAGCAGCCAAGATCGAGAAAGGGGTGTAAAAAGAAACACCATATATTTT
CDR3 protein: CASSQDRERGVKRNTIYF

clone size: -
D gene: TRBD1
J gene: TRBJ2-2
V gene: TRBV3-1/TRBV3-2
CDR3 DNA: TGTGCCAGCAATACCGGGACAGGGAACACCGGGGAGCTGTTTTTT
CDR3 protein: CASNTGTGNTGELFF

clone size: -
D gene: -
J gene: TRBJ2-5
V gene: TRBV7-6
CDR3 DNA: TGTGCCAGCAGCCGCCCCAGGGGAGAGACCCAGTACTTC
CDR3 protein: CASSRPRGETQYF

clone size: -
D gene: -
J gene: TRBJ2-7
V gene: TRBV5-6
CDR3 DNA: TGTGCCAGCAGCTTCAACCAGTTCGAGCAGTACTTC
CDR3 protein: CASSFNQFEQYF

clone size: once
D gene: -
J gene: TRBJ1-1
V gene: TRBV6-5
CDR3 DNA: TGTGCCAGCAGTTATGGCAGGTCTGAAGCTTTCTTT
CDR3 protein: CASSYGRSEAFF

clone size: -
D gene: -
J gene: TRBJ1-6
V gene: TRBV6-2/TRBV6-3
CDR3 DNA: TGTGCCAGCAGCCCCGCTGGGGGCCTCAGTAGAGTAAATTCACCCCTCCACTTT
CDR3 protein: CASSPAGGLSRVNSPLHF

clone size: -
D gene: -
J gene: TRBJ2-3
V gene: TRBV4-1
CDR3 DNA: TGCGCCAGCAGCCCTTCAAAAGGGCGGGGCACAGATACGCAGTATTTT
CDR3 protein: CASSPSKGRGTDTQYF

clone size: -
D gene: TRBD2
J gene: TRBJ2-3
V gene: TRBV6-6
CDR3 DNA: TGTGCCAGCAGTAGATATCGGTCCACCAGACCTAGCGGGAGTACAGATACGCAGTATTTT
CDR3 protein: CASSRYRSTRPSGSTDTQYF

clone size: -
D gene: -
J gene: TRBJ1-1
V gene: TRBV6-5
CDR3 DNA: TGTGCCAGCAGTTACCTCGGCCTGAACACTGAAGCTTTCTTT
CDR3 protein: CASSYLGLNTEAFF

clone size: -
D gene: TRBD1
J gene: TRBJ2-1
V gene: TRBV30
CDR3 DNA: TGTGCCTGGAGCCGGGGACAGGGCTACAATGAGCAGTTCTTC
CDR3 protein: CAWSRGQGYNEQFF

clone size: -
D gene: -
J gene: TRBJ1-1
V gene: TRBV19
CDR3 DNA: TGTGCCAGTAAAAGGGGTTTGAGTACTGAAGCTTTCTTT
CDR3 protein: CASKRGLSTEAFF

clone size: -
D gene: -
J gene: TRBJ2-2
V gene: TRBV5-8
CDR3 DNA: TGTGCCAGCAGCCCCAACGCCCCCTTTGCGAACACCGGGGAGCTGTTTTTT
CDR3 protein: CASSPNAPFANTGELFF

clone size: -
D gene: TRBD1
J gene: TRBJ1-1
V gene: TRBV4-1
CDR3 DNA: TGCGCCAGCAGCCAAGCTGACAGGGATAGGACTTTCTTT
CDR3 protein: CASSQADRDRTFF

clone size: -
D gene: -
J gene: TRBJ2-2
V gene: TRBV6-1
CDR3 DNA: TGTGCCAGCAGTGAAGGGGGGGCGAACACCGGGGAGCTGTTTTTT
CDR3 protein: CASSEGGANTGELFF

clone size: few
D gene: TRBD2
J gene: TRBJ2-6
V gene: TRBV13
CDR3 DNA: TGTGCCAGCAGCTACGGGACTAGCCCTGGGGCCAACGTCCTGACTTTC
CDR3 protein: CASSYGTSPGANVLTF

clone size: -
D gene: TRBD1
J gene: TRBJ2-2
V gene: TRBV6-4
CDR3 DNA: TGTGCCAGCGGGACAGGGATCACCGGGGAGCTGTTTTTT
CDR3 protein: CASGTGITGELFF

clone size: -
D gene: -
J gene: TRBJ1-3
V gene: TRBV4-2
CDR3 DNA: TGTGCCAGCAGCCAAGCTGGACCGAGGGACACCATATATTTT
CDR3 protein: CASSQAGPRDTIYF

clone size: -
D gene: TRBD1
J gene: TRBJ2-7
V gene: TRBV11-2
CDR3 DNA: TGTGCCAGCAGCGTCGGGACAGGGCTGCGCGAGCAGTACTTC
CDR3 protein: CASSVGTGLREQYF

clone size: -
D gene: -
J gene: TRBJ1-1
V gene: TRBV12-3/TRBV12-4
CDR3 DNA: TGTGCCAGCAGAAGACAGTTTGGCACTGAAGCTTTCTTT
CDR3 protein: CASRRQFGTEAFF

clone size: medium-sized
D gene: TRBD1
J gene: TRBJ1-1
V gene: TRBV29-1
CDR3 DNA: TGCAGCGCCTACTCCGGTGGGACAGGGGTCCCCACTGAAGCTTTCTTT
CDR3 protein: CSAYSGGTGVPTEAFF

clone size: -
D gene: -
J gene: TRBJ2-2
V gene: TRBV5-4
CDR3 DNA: TGTGCCAGCAGCTCAAATGTTAACCGGGAGCTGTTTTTT
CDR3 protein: CASSSNVNRELFF

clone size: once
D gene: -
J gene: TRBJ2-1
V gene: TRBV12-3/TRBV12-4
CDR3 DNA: TGTGCCAGCAGTGGGACATCGCAGTTCTTC
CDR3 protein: CASSGTSQFF

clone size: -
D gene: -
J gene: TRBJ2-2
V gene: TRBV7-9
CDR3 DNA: TGTGCCAGCAGCCTAGGGTTCGGGGAGCTGTTTTTT
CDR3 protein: CASSLGFGELFF

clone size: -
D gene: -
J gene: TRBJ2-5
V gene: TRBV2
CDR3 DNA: TGTGCCAGCAGTGAAGAAGGACTACCTGGGGAGACCCAGTACTTC
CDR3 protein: CASSEEGLPGETQYF

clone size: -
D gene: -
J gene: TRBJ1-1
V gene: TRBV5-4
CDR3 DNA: TGTGCCAGCAGCATTCAGGGGACTGAAGCTTTCTTT
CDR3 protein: CASSIQGTEAFF

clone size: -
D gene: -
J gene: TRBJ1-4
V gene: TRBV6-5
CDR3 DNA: TGTGCCAGCAGTCAGAGGGGATTCGGTGAAAAACTGTTTTTT
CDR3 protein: CASSQRGFGEKLFF

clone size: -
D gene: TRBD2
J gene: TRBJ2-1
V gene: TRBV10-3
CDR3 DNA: TGTGCCATCAGTGAGACGACTAGCGGGAGTTACAATGAGCAGTTCTTC
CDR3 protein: CAISETTSGSYNEQFF

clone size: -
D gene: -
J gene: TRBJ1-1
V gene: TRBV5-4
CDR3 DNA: TGTGCCAGCAGCTTGGTATACGGCGGGACGGGGAACACTGAAGCTTTCTTT
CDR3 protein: CASSLVYGGTGNTEAFF

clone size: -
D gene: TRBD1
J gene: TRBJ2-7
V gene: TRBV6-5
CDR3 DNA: TGTGCCAGCGACAGGGCAGGTGTCGAGCAGTACTTC
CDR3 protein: CASDRAGVEQYF

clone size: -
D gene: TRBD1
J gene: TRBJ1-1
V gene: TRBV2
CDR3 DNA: TGTGCAGGCGACAGGGGGACTACTGACGAAGCTTTCTTT
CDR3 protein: CAGDRGTTDEAFF

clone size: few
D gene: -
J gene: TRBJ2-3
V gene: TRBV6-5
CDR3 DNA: TGTGCCAGCAGAGCACAGGGGACTAGCACAGATACGCAGTATTTT
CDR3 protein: CASRAQGTSTDTQYF

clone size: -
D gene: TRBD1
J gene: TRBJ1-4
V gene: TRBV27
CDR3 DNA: TGTGCCAGCGGTAACAGGGGTAATGAAAAACTGTTTTTT
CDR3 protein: CASGNRGNEKLFF

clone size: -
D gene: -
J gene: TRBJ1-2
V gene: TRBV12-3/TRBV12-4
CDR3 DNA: TGTGCCAGCAGTTCGACATCGTTCACTGGCTACACCTTC
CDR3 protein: CASSSTSFTGYTF

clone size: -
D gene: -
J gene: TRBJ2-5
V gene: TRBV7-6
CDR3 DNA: TGTGCCAGCAGCTCGTTTGGGGGGCGTTGGGAGACCCAGTACTTC
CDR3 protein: CASSSFGGRWETQYF

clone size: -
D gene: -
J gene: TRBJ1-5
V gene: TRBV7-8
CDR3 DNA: TGTGCCAGCAGCTCCTCGGGACAAAGTAATCAGCCCCAGCATTTT
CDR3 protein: CASSSSGQSNQPQHF

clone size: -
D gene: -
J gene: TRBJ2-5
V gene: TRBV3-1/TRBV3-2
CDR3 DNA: TGTGCCAGCAGCTGGGGGAGTGGAGAGACCCAGTACTTC
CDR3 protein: CASSWGSGETQYF

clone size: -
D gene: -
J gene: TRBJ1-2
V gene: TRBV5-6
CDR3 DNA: TGTGCCAGCAGCTTGGTAGAGGGTATTGGCTACACCTTC
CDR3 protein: CASSLVEGIGYTF

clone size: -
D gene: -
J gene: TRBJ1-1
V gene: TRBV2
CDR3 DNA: TGTGCCAGGTCGCGTACGGGGAACACTGAAGCTTTCTTT
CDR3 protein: CARSRTGNTEAFF

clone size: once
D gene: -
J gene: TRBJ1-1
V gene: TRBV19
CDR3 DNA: TGTGCCAGTAGTATTGGAGGGGGGGTTTTTGACACACTCACTGAAGCTTTCTTT
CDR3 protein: CASSIGGGVFDTLTEAFF

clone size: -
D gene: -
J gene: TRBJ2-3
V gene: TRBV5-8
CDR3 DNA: TGTGCCAGCAGCTTGAGGGACTTCCGGCGTTCGACGCAGTATTTT
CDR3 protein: CASSLRDFRRSTQYF

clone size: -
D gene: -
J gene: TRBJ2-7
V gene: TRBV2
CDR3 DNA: TGTGCCAGCAGTGAACCGCCTTACGAGCAGTACTTC
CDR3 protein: CASSEPPYEQYF

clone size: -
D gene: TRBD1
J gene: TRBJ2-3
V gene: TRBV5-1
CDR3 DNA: TGCGCCAGCAGCTTGAGTGCACAGGGGGCTGGCACAGATACGCAGTATTTT
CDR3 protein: CASSLSAQGAGTDTQYF

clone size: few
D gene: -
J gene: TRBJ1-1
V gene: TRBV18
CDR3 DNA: TGTGCCAGTTCCAACCTCATGAACACTGAAGCTTTCTTT
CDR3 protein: CASSNLMNTEAFF

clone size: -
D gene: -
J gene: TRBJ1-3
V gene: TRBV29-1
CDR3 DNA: TGCAGCGTTGAAAAGAGCCGGGGCGGGTCGAGGGTATATGGAAACACCATATATTTT
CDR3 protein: CSVEKSRGGSRVYGNTIYF

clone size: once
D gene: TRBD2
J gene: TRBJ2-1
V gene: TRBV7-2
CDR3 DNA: TGTGCCAGCAGCGTCCTAGCGGGGCGAACCAATGAGCAGTTCTTC
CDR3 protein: CASSVLAGRTNEQFF

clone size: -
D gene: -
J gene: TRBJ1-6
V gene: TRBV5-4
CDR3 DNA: TGTGCCAGCAGCTTGGTTCCGGGGGGTAATAATTCACCCCTCCACTTT
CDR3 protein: CASSLVPGGNNSPLHF

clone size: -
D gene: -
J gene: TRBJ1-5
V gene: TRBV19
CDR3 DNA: TGTGCCAGTAGTATAGGATTACAGCGATATAGCAATCAGCCCCAGCATTTT
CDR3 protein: CASSIGLQRYSNQPQHF

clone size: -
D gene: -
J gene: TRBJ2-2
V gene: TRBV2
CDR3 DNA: TGTGCCAGCAGTGACCCCGGCCACCGGAACACCGGGGAGCTGTTTTTT
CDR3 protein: CASSDPGHRNTGELFF

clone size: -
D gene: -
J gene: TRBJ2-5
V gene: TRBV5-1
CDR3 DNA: TGCGCCAGCAGCTTGGGTCGACTGGACGCCCTGTACCAAGAGACCCAGTACTTC
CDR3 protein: CASSLGRLDALYQETQYF

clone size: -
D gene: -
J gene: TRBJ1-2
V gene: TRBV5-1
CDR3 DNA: TGCGCCAGCAGCTTGGTTCCGAACTATGGCTACACCTTC
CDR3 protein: CASSLVPNYGYTF

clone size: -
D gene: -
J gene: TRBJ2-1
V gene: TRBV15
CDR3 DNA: TGTGCCACCACCTCGGGACATTTCTTCAATGAGCAGTTCTTC
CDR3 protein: CATTSGHFFNEQFF